These 14 T cell receptor beta chains were all obtained from the same sample, sequenced in a study of tumor-infiltrating lymphocytes in primary liver carcinoma (dated by TCRdb to 2015 to 2018). Instrument used: Illumina HiSeq 2500. TCRbeta-specific cDNA was reverse-transcribed from 500 ng total RNA using a constant-region primer and ProtoScript II reverse transcriptase. Construction of the TCRbeta libraries relied on three nested rounds of multiplex PCR, following a slightly modified ARM-PCR procedure. The first two PCR rounds used multiplex TRBV1-TRBV30 forward primers with a Cbeta reverse primer, each for approximately 11 cycles. TCRdb redid the processing of the public reads, applying fastp at Q25 and MiXCR, and retained in-frame beta chains. When rows share a CDR3 protein, they turn into one entry using the most common DNA and genes. The sample contains 75,000 to 90,000 distinct CDR3 sequences, 60% to 75% of them found a single time. The biggest ten clones account for 15% to 20% of the sample.

Total RNA and DNA were co-extracted from 20-30 mg of bulk tissue with the AllPrep DNA/RNA mini kit, without cell sorting. The sample comprised liver tumor tissue from sampling region 1. The cell subset or site label, as the study defines it: tumor region T1, superior pole. The receptor set was obtained from a man between 40 and 49 years old with primary liver carcinoma and hepatitis B virus infection.

Regarding this clonotype: One end of the junction is discordant with germline, which a read error may explain. The rearrangement uses TRBV12-3 or TRBV12-4 and TRBJ2-1; the match to TRBD2 covers 11 bases. The CDR3 extends over 15 amino acids. CDR3 nucleotides: TGTGTCAGCAGGCGTCGAGGGACTAGCGGTAATGAGCAGTTCTTC. Its protein is CVSRRRGTSGNEQFF.

Concerning this clonotype itself: This may be a read error, as it is one base from a much larger clone. This sequence joins TRBV28 and TRBJ2-7, with D tentatively TRBD1 (5 bases). Germline assignment: CDR1 MDHEN and CDR2 SYDVKM. The V and J ends lost 8 bases and 3 bases respectively, with 17 bases between them. This CDR3 is built from 14 residues. The CDR3 loop is CASCHEPDNYEQYF. DNA for the CDR3: TGTGCCAGCTGTCACGAACCGGACAACTACGAGCAGTACTTC.

In its sample, this clonotype was seen many times. The chain carries TRBV10-3 and TRBJ1-1, with D tentatively TRBD1 (5 bases). The germline V and J ends were trimmed by 4 bases and 1 base, with 7 bases remaining between them. The CDR3 extends over 13 amino acids. Per the germline V gene, CDR1 is ENHRY and CDR2 is SYGVKD. CDR3 residues: CAISAGENTEAFF. CDR3 DNA sequence: TGTGCCATCAGTGCGGGGGAGAACACTGAAGCTTTCTTT.

As for this clonotype: A clone one base away is much larger, so this may be a read error. This chain joins TRBV7-9 and TRBJ1-1; D unresolved. Germline V gives CDR1 SEHNR, CDR2 FQNEAQ (reference sequence). CDR3 length equals 12 residues. In DNA form, the CDR3 reads TGTGCCAGCAGCCGAATGAACATTGAAGCTTTCTTT. Translated, it gives CASSRMNIEAFF.

The J gene is TRBJ1-1, the V gene TRBV25-1; the match to TRBD1 covers 8 bases. This CDR3 is 15 amino acids long. V was clipped by 3 bases and J by 5 bases; unmatched bases: 8. Per the germline V gene, CDR1 is MGHDK and CDR2 is SYGVNS. The CDR3 spells CASSDILTGGTEAFF. CDR3 DNA sequence: TGTGCCAGCAGTGACATCCTCACAGGGGGAACTGAAGCTTTCTTT.

Points on this clonotype: The junction departs from the called germline gene at one end, perhaps through a read error. This chain links TRBV11-2 with TRBJ1-1; 8 positions agree with TRBD1. This CDR3 region has 17 residues. Per the germline V gene, CDR1 is SGHAT and CDR2 is FQNNGV. Here the CDR3 reads CGSSRMGRQGFGTEAFF. The CDR3 DNA reads as TGTGGTAGCAGCCGAATGGGGAGACAGGGGTTCGGCACTGAGGCTTTCTTT. Supplemented by reference TRBV11-2 and TRBJ1-1, the full variable domain reads EAGVAQSPRYKIIEKRQSVAFWCNPISGHATLYWYQQILGQGPKLLIQFQNNGVVDDSQLPKDRFSAERLKGVDSTLKIQPAKLEDSAVYLCGSSRMGRQGFGTEAFFGQGTRLTVV.

This clonotype has ten or more counts. The V call is TRBV5-1, the J call TRBJ2-1; the D gene is possibly TRBD2 (6 bases). This CDR3 comprises 14 residues. Germline values: CDR1 SGHRS, CDR2 YFSETQ. V lost 4 bases to trimming and J lost 2 bases, with 10 bases between them. CDR3 sequence: CASSNGGTYNEQFF. Here the CDR3 DNA reads TGCGCCAGCAGCAACGGGGGTACCTACAATGAGCAGTTCTTC.

As concerns this clonotype: A junction end diverges from the germline sequence, so it may reflect a read error. The chain employs TRBV12-3 or TRBV12-4 and TRBJ2-7, with a tentative D call TRBD2 (5 bases). This CDR3 region has 13 residues. This CDR3 is CARTQREYYEQYF. The CDR3 nucleotides are TGCGCCCGCACCCAACGGGAATACTACGAGCAGTACTTC.

For this clonotype: Since no conserved phenylalanine or tryptophan closes the CDR3, a read error is the likely cause. The genes are TRBV6-5 and TRBJ2-2; tentatively, D is TRBD2 (5 bases). The CDR3 sequence is 15 residues long. Germline V gene sequence: CDR1 MNHEY, CDR2 SVGAGI. CDR3 DNA: TGTGCCTGCAGTTACGCAGTGGACGGCACCGGGGAACTGTTTTCT. Residues: CACSYAVDGTGELFS.

Remarks on this clonotype: At one boundary the junction diverges from the germline segment, which might be a read error. The DNA of the CDR3 is TGTGCCAGCAGCCAAGGGCTTCAGGGGGGGTACACTGAAGCTTCCTTT. Protein: CASSQGLQGGYTEASF. This chain connects TRBV4-2 to TRBJ1-1, with 7 nucleotides matching TRBD1. Germline CDR1 reads LGHNA; CDR2 reads YNFKEQ. The CDR3 sequence is 16 residues long.

A note on this clonotype: Sequence at one end of the junction differs from germline and may be a read error. V usage is TRBV12-3 or TRBV12-4 and J usage is TRBJ2-1; 7 bases fit TRBD1. The CDR3 runs 15 residues. CDR3 protein: CAISYGRGNYNEHFF. The CDR3 DNA reads TGTGCCATCAGTTATGGCAGGGGGAACTACAATGAGCACTTCTTC.

Comment on this clonotype: Relative to the germline gene, one junction end is altered; a read error may explain this. The gene calls are TRBV6-1 and TRBJ1-5; D is uncertain. Germline CDR1 is MNHNS and CDR2 is SASEGT. This CDR3 has 15 amino acids. CDR3 nucleotide sequence: TGTGCCAGCAGTGAGACTGGTTTCGGCAATCAGCCCCAGCCTTTT. It encodes CASSETGFGNQPQPF.

This clonotype was seen a few times. The genes are TRBV29-1 and TRBJ2-7; D gene uncertain. V was clipped by 7 bases and J by 0 bases, with 16 bases between them. The CDR3 sequence is 14 residues long. Germline V CDR1 and CDR2: SQVTM, ANQGSEA. CDR3 bases: TGCAGCGCAACTTTGGACGGGTTCTCCTACGAGCAGTACTTC. Its translation: CSATLDGFSYEQYF.

The CDR3 region is CSVGGLVGVSQETQYF. CDR3 DNA: TGCAGCGTTGGCGGACTAGTGGGGGTCTCCCAAGAGACCCAGTACTTC. The chain uses TRBV29-1 and TRBJ2-5, with 7 bases fitting TRBD2. The CDR3 contains 16 residues. After removal of 4 bases from V and 1 base from J, the junction contained 12 bases not matched to a gene. The germline V gene encodes CDR1 SQVTM and CDR2 ANQGSEA. Filled out from reference TRBV29-1 and TRBJ2-5, the complete variable domain reads SAVISQKPSRDICQRGTSLTIQCQVDSQVTMMFWYRQQPGQSLTLIATANQGSEATYESGFVIDKFPISRPNLTFSTLTVSNMSPEDSSIYLCSVGGLVGVSQETQYFGPGTRLLVL.